This T cell receptor beta chain came from a study of blood T cell repertoires in COVID-19. About the research overall: The study drew acute and convalescent COVID-19 samples from the United States, Italy and Spain. PBMCs, B-cell-depleted T cells, or T cells were the source of the cDNA or gDNA that made up the material.

The ends lost 5 bases at V and 5 bases at J; junction bases unmatched: 8. CDR1 is SGHTA and CDR2 is FQGNSA in the germline V gene. The CDR3 consists of 14 residues. Original handling: Amplification with reference gene primers provided the estimates of nucleated cell counts. Produced via immunoSEQ multiplex PCR; TCRdb's table is partial and in-frame only. Clone size and V and J calls were adopted from that table, with D and trimming inferred from the DNA. The sample has under 200,000 clones, around 77% seen once. Sequenced: peripheral blood. This chain connects TRBV7-2 to TRBJ2-5; 7 bases line up with TRBD1. The clonotype comes from a man aged 65 to 79 with active or convalescent COVID-19. Here the CDR3 DNA reads TGTGCCAGCAGCCTCGACAGGGTTCAGGAGACCCAGTACTTC. Translated, it gives CASSLDRVQETQYF.